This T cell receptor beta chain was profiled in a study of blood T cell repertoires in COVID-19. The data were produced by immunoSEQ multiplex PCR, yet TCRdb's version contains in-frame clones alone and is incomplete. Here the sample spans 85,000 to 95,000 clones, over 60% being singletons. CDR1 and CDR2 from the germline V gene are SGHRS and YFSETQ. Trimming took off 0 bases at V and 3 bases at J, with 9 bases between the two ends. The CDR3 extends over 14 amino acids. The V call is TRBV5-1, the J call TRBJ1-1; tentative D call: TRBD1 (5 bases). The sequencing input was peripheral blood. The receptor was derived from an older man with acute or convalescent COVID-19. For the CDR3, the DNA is TGCGCCAGCAGCTTGGATCAGGGTTACACTGAAGCTTTCTTT. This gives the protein CASSLDQGYTEAFF.